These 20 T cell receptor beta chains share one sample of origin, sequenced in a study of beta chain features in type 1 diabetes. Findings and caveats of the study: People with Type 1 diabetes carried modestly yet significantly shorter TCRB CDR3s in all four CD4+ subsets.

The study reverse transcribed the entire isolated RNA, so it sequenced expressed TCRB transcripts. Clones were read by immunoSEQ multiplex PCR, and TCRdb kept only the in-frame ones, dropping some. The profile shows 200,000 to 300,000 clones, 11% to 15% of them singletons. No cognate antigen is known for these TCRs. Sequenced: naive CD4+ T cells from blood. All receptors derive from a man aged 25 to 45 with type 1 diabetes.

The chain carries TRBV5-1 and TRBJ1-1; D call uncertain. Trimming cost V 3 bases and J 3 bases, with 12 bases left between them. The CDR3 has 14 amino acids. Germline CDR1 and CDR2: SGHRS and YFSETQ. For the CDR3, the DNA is TGCGCCAGCAGCTCCTCGGACGGGGACACTGAAGCTTTCTTT. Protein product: CASSSSDGDTEAFF.

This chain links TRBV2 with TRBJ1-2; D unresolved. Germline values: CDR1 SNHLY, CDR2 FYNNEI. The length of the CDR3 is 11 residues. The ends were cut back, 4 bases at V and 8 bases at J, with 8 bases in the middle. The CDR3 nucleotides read TGTGCCAGCAGTGTATTCAGGGGCTACACCTTC. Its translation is CASSVFRGYTF.

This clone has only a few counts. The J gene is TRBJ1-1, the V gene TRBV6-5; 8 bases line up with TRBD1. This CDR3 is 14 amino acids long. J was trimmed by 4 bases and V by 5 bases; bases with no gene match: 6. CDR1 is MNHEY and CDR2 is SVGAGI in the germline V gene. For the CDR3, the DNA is TGTGCCAGCAGTGGATCAGGGGGCCGCACTGAAGCTTTCTTT. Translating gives CASSGSGGRTEAFF.

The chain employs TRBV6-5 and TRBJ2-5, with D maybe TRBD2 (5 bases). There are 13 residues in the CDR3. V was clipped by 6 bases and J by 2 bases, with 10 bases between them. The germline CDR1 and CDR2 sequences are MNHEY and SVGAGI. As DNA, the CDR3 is TGTGCCAGCAGCCGGGGTGTACAAGAGACCCAGTACTTC. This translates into CASSRGVQETQYF.

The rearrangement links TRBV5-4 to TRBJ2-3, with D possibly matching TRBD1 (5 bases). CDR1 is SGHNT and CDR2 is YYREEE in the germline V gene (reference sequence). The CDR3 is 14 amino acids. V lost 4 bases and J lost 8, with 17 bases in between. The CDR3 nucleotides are TGTGCCAGCAGCCCGGACACGGGTAGGGGTACGCAGTATTTT. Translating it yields CASSPDTGRGTQYF.

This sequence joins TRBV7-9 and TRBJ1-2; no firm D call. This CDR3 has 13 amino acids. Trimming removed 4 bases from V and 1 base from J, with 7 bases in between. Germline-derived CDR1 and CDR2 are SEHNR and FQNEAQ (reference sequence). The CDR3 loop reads CASSSSGNYGYTF. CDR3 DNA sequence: TGTGCCAGCAGCTCCAGCGGTAACTATGGCTACACCTTC.

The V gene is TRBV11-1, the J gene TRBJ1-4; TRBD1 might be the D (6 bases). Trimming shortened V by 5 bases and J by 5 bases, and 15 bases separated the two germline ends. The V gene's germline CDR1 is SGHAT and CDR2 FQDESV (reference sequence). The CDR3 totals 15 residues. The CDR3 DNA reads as TGTGCCAGCAGCCACGGACAGATGATGAATGAAAAACTGTTTTTT. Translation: CASSHGQMMNEKLFF.

This CDR3 reads CAFRTSGGTDTQYF. The CDR3 bases are TGTGCCTTTAGGACTAGCGGGGGGACAGATACGCAGTATTTT. The genes are TRBV30 and TRBJ2-3; 14 nucleotides line up with TRBD2. The CDR3 has 14 residues. The V and J ends lost 7 bases and 3 bases, in that order; junction bases with no gene match: 3. Germline CDR1 is GTSNPN and CDR2 is SVGIG (reference sequence).

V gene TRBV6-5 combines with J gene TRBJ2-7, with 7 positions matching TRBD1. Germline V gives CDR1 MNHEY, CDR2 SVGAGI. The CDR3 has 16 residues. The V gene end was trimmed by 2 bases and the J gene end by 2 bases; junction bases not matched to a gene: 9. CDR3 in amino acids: CASSYRPRDRTYEQYF. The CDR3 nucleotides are TGTGCCAGCAGTTACCGACCCCGGGACAGAACCTACGAGCAGTACTTC.

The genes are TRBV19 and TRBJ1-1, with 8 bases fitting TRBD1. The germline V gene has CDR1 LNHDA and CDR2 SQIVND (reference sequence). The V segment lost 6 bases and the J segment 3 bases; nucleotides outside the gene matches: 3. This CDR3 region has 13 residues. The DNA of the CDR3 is TGTGCCAGTAGGACGACAGGGGACACTGAAGCTTTCTTT. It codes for CASRTTGDTEAFF.

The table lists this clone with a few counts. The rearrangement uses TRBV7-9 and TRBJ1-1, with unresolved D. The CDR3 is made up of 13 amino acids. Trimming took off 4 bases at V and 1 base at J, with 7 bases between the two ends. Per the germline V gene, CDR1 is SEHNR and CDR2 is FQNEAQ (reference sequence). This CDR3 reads CASSSFKNTEAFF. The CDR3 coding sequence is TGTGCCAGCAGCTCGTTTAAGAACACTGAAGCTTTCTTT.

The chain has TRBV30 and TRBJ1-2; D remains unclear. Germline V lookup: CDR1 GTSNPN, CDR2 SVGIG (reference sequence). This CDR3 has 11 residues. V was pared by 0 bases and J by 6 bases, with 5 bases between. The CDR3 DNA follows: TGTGCCTGGAGTGTCCAGGATGGCTACACCTTC. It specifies CAWSVQDGYTF.

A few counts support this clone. Here the CDR3 DNA reads TGTGCCAGCAGCTTAACAGGACTAGCGGTCGGCACCGGGGAGCTGTTTTTT. Protein: CASSLTGLAVGTGELFF. The chain recombines TRBV5-6 with TRBJ2-2; 10 nucleotides agree with TRBD2. The V segment lost 2 bases and the J segment 4 bases; nucleotides outside the gene matches: 8. CDR1 and CDR2 (germline): SGHDT, YYEEEE. This CDR3 has 17 amino acids.

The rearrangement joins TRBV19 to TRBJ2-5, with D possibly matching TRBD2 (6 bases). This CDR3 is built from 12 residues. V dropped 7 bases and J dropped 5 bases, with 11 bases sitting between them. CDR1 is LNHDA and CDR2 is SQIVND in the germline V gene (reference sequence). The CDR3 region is CASTARGETQYF. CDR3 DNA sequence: TGTGCCAGTACCGCCCGGGGGGAGACCCAGTACTTC. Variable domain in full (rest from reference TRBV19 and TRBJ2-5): DGGITQSPKYLFRKEGQNVTLSCEQNLNHDAMYWYRQDPGQGLRLIYYSQIVNDFQKGDIAEGYSVSREKKESFPLTVTSAQKNPTAFYLCASTARGETQYFGPGTRLLVL.

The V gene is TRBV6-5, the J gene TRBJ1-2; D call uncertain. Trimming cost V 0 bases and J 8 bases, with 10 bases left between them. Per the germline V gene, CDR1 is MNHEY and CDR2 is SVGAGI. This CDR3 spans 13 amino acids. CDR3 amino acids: CASSYSGSGGYTF. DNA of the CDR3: TGTGCCAGCAGTTACTCGGGCAGTGGAGGCTACACCTTC.

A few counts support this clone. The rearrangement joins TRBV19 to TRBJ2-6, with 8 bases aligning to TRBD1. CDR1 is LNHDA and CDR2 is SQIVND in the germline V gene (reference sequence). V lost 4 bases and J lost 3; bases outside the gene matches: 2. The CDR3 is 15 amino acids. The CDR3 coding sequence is TGTGCCAGTAGTACAGACAGGGGTGGGGCCAACGTCCTGACTTTC. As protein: CASSTDRGGANVLTF.

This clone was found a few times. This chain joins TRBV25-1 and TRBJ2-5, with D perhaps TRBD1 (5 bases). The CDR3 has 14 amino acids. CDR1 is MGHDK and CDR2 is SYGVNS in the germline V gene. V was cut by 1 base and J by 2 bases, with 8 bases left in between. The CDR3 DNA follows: TGTGCCAGCAGTGAATGGGGCAGGCAAGAGACCCAGTACTTC. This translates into CASSEWGRQETQYF.

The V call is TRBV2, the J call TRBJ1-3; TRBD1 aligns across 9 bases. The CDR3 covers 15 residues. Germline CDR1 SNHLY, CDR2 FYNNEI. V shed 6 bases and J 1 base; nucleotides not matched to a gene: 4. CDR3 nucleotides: TGTGCCAGCAGCGTACAGGGGGCATCTGGAAACACCATATATTTT. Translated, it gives CASSVQGASGNTIYF.

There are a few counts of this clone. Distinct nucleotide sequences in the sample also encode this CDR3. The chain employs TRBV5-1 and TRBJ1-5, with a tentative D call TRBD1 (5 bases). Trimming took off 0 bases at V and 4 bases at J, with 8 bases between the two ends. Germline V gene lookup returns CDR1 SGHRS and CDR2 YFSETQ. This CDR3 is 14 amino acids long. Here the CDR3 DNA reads TGCGCCAGCAGCTTGGCGGGGGGGAATCAGCCCCAGCATTTT. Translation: CASSLAGGNQPQHF. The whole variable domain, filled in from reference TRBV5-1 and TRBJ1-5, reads KAGVTQTPRYLIKTRGQQVTLSCSPISGHRSVSWYQQTPGQGLQFLFEYFSETQRNKGNFPGRFSGRQFSNSRSEMNVSTLELGDSALYLCASSLAGGNQPQHFGDGTRLSIL.

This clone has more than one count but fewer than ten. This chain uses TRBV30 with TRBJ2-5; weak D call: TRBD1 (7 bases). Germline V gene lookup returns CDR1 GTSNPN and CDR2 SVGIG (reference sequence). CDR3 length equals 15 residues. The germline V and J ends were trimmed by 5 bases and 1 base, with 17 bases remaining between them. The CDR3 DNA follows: TGTGCCTGGGGATGGACAGGAGGGTTCCAAGAGACCCAGTACTTC. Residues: CAWGWTGGFQETQYF. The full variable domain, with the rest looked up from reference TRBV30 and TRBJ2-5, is SQTIHQWPATLVQPVGSPLSLECTVEGTSNPNLYWYRQAAGRGLQLLFYSVGIGQISSEVPQNLSASRPQDRQFILSSKKLLLSDSGFYLCAWGWTGGFQETQYFGPGTRLLVL.